These 21 T cell receptor beta chains originate from one sample sequenced in a study of T cell clonality in common variable immunodeficiency (dated by TCRdb to the mid-2010s). The library was made by the immunoSEQ multiplex PCR assay. Held by TCRdb, this immuneACCESS table contains in-frame sequences only and omits some clones. Under half of the omission traces to an unresolved V gene where checked; the cause of the rest is unknown. With approximately 44,000 clones recorded, this sample contains no clone counted only once. Around 2.8% of the sample belongs to the ten largest clones. Sequencing input: peripheral blood mononuclear cells. The receptor set was obtained from a person aged 18 to 75 in good health.

There are many counts of this clone. The missing CDR3 end, 3 residues past where the read stops, is filled in from the germline J gene. The genes are TRBV20-1 and TRBJ1-1, with 7 bases fitting TRBD1. J lost 5 bases, V lost 0 bases, and 6 bases had no gene match. In germline, CDR1 is DFQATT, CDR2 SNEGSKA (reference sequence). The CDR3 extends over 14 amino acids. The part of the CDR3 DNA that was read is TGCAGTGCTAGAGATATGAGGGGGCTAACTGAA. Its translation is CSARDMRGLTE. The entire CDR3 is CSARDMRGLTEAFF.

This clone was seen repeatedly, ten times or more. The read comes to an end 3 residues before the CDR3 does, leaving the germline J gene to fill in the end. The chain combines TRBV5-5 with TRBJ2-7, with D possibly matching TRBD1 (5 bases). V lost 4 bases to trimming and J lost 3 bases, with 17 bases between them. This CDR3 contains 15 residues. Germline loops: CDR1 SGHKS, CDR2 YYEKEE (reference sequence). The CDR3: CASSLRPQGLYEQYF. CDR3 bases read: TGTGCCAGCAGCCTGAGGCCCCAGGGCCTCTACGAG.

The table lists this clone with many counts. The read ends 3 residues shy of where the CDR3 ends; the end is completed using the germline J gene. The rearrangement joins TRBV20-1 to TRBJ1-2; TRBD1 matches at 10 bases. The CDR3 is 17 amino acids. The V gene's germline CDR1 is DFQATT and CDR2 SNEGSKA (reference sequence). V was clipped by 0 bases and J by 1 base; unmatched bases: 8. The CDR3 here is CSARDLRQGAFNYGYTF. Partial CDR3 DNA: TGCAGTGCTAGAGATCTGAGACAGGGGGCATTTAACTATGGC.

This clone has a count of ten or more. CDR3 loop: CASSVVAWSTDTQYF. The sequenced part of the CDR3 DNA is TGTGCCAGCAGCGTGGTAGCTTGGAGCACAGATACG. The J gene is TRBJ2-3, the V gene TRBV9; D remains ambiguous. The sequenced fragment ends 3 residues before the CDR3 boundary, so the rest is inferred from the germline J gene. Germline lookup yields CDR1 SGDLS and CDR2 YYNGEE. This CDR3 spans 15 amino acids. With 2 bases removed from V and 0 bases from J, the gap between germline ends came to 10 bases.

This clone was seen at least ten times. The missing CDR3 end, 3 residues past where the read stops, is filled in from the germline J gene. The chain is built from TRBV20-1 and TRBJ1-2; D is uncertain. The CDR3 is 13 amino acids. The ends were cut back, 1 base at V and 2 bases at J, with 8 bases in the middle. In germline, CDR1 is DFQATT, CDR2 SNEGSKA (reference sequence). This CDR3 is CSARARVNYGYTF. The DNA read from the CDR3 is TGCAGTGCTAGAGCACGGGTAAACTATGGC.

This clone occurred many times. The read is 3 residues too short to cover the CDR3 end, so that end is filled in from the germline J gene. The V call is TRBV19, the J call TRBJ2-2, with D uncertain. The CDR3 consists of 12 residues. V lost 6 bases to trimming and J lost 3 bases, with 5 bases between them. The germline V gene encodes CDR1 LNHDA and CDR2 SQIVND (reference sequence). The CDR3 reads CASRQYTGELFF. The CDR3 bases that were read are TGTGCCAGTAGACAATACACCGGGGAG.

This clone was counted ten times or more. Read data end 3 residues before the CDR3 end; the end is taken from the germline J gene. The V gene is TRBV19, the J gene TRBJ1-5, with D hard to call. V lost 3 bases and J lost 4, with 19 bases in between. Germline V gene data show CDR1 as LNHDA and CDR2 as SQIVND (reference sequence). The CDR3 length is 17 residues. CDR3 in amino acids: CASSMGMIGAGNQPQHF. The CDR3 DNA, read in part, is TGTGCCAGTAGTATGGGGATGATAGGAGCGGGAAATCAGCCC.

This clone was seen at least ten times. The read ends 3 residues early relative to the CDR3; the germline J gene fills the gap. The chain is built from TRBV12-5 and TRBJ1-5; 10 nucleotides align to TRBD1. The germline V gene has CDR1 LGHNT and CDR2 FRNRAP. With V trimmed by 7 bases and J by 7 bases, 7 bases remained unmatched. The CDR3 spans 14 residues. CDR3 bases read: TGTGCTAGTGCCAGACAGGGGGCGGACCAGCCC. The encoded protein is CASARQGADQP. The whole CDR3 reads CASARQGADQPQHF.

The table lists this clone with a few counts. The DNA ends 3 residues before the CDR3 does, and the rest of the CDR3 is filled in from the germline J gene. The rearrangement links TRBV2 to TRBJ2-1; 7 bases fit TRBD2. This CDR3 is 13 amino acids long. Per germline, CDR1 SNHLY and CDR2 FYNNEI. The J segment lost 8 bases and the V segment lost 3 bases, leaving 4 bases of the junction unmatched. This chain's CDR3 is CASSERGFHEQFF. CDR3 DNA, as far as it was read: TGTGCCAGCAGTGAGCGGGGGTTTCATGAG. Filled out from reference TRBV2 and TRBJ2-1, the complete variable domain reads EPEVTQTPSHQVTQMGQEVILRCVPISNHLYFYWYRQILGQKVEFLVSFYNNEISEKSEIFDDQFSVERPDGSNFTLKIRSTKLEDSAMYFCASSERGFHEQFFGPGTRLTVL.

At least ten counts were recorded for this clone. The CDR3 reads CASSEGTGELAGNTIYF. The CDR3 DNA, read in part, is TGTGCCAGCAGTGAAGGGACAGGGGAATTGGCTGGAAACACC. The chain carries TRBV6-1 and TRBJ1-3, with 9 bases aligning to TRBD1. The read terminates 3 residues ahead of where the CDR3 ends, so the germline J gene completes it. After removal of 1 base from V and 2 bases from J, the junction contained 6 bases not matched to a gene. Germline CDR1 is MNHNS and CDR2 is SASEGT. The CDR3 extends over 17 amino acids.

Ten or more counts support this clone. The CDR3 sequence is CSARDPGLAGRFTYNEQFF. Incomplete CDR3 DNA: TGCAGTGCTAGAGATCCCGGACTAGCGGGGAGATTTACCTACAATGAG. The chain combines TRBV20-1 with TRBJ2-1; 12 positions match TRBD2. The CDR3 end falls 3 residues outside the read, so it is completed with the germline J gene. The germline V gene encodes CDR1 DFQATT and CDR2 SNEGSKA (reference sequence). CDR3 length: 19 residues. Trimming removed 0 bases from V and 2 bases from J; junction bases left unmatched: 11.

This clone came up many times. The DNA ends 3 residues before the CDR3 does, and the rest of the CDR3 is filled in from the germline J gene. The chain combines TRBV7-8 with TRBJ2-7, with TRBD2 identical over 11 bases. The CDR3 has 16 amino acids. Trimming cost V 1 base and J 3 bases; bases outside gene matches: 5. The germline gives CDR1 SGHVS, CDR2 FQNEAQ. The CDR3 loop reads CASSLDGTSGYYEQYF. The DNA read from the CDR3 is TGTGCCAGCAGCTTAGACGGGACTAGCGGTTACTACGAG.

This clone was detected ten times or more. The read ends 3 residues before the CDR3 terminus; that terminus is restored from the germline J gene. The chain recombines TRBV7-9 with TRBJ1-1; no reliable D call. The germline V gene encodes CDR1 SEHNR and CDR2 FQNEAQ (reference sequence). This CDR3 has 15 amino acids. Deletions cut 1 base from V and 6 bases from J, with 15 bases between. The sequenced part of the CDR3 DNA is TGTGCCAGCAGCTTAGGAGGCTCCCCCCCGCCTGAA. It yields the protein CASSLGGSPPPE. The entire CDR3 reads CASSLGGSPPPEAFF. The complete variable domain, with remaining parts taken from reference TRBV7-9 and TRBJ1-1, reads DTGVSQNPRHKITKRGQNVTFRCDPISEHNRLYWYRQTLGQGPEFLTYFQNEAQLEKSRLLSDRFSAERPKGSFSTLEIQRTEQGDSAMYLCASSLGGSPPPEAFFGQGTRLTVV.

Ten or more counts support this clone. The observed sequence ends 3 residues before the CDR3 terminus, with the missing tail filled in from the germline J gene. V is TRBV7-9 and J is TRBJ1-2; 10 bases are shared with TRBD1. The CDR3 extends over 15 amino acids. The ends lost 4 bases at V and 3 bases at J; junction bases unmatched: 5. Germline V gene lookup returns CDR1 SEHNR and CDR2 FQNEAQ (reference sequence). This chain's CDR3 is CASSYGQGGDYGYTF. The DNA read from the CDR3 is TGTGCCAGCAGCTACGGACAGGGGGGAGACTATGGC.

This clone has at least ten counts. The read terminates 3 residues before the CDR3 end, so the remaining end is supplied by the germline J gene. The J gene is TRBJ2-2, the V gene TRBV5-1; 8 bases agree with TRBD1. With 4 bases clipped from V and 4 bases from J, the junction kept 6 bases outside the gene matches. The CDR3 covers 15 residues. Germline lookup yields CDR1 SGHRS and CDR2 YFSETQ. CDR3 DNA (partial): TGCGCCAGCAGCAGTGGACAGGGCGTCACCGGGGAG. It specifies CASSSGQGVTGE. Given in full, the CDR3 is CASSSGQGVTGELFF.

This clone was found many times. The CDR3 goes on 3 residues after the read ends, and that part is filled in from the germline J gene. This rearrangement joins TRBV14 to TRBJ2-1; TRBD2 agrees at 10 bases. V was pared by 1 base and J by 8 bases, with 5 bases of the junction left unmatched. This CDR3 has 15 amino acids. Germline values: CDR1 SGHDN, CDR2 FVKESK. The CDR3 bases that were read are TGTGCCAGCAGCCAAGGGGGACTAGCGCCGGATGAG. As protein: CASSQGGLAPDE. The full CDR3 reads CASSQGGLAPDEQFF.

In its sample, this clone was seen many times. The CDR3 end lies 3 residues beyond the end of the read and is filled in from the germline J gene. V gene TRBV7-2 combines with J gene TRBJ2-1; possibly TRBD1 for D (5 bases). Germline values: CDR1 SGHTA, CDR2 FQGNSA. The CDR3 runs 15 residues. The V end was cut by 0 bases, the J end by 5 bases, with 11 bases between. The sequenced CDR3 bases are TGTGCCAGCAGCTTAGCAGCAGGGCCCAACAATGAG. This codes for CASSLAAGPNNE. The whole CDR3 reads CASSLAAGPNNEQFF.

This clone was detected ten times or more. The sequenced fragment ends 3 residues before the CDR3 boundary, so the rest is inferred from the germline J gene. This sequence joins TRBV7-8 and TRBJ1-4, with D hard to call. This CDR3 has 12 amino acids. V dropped 2 bases and J dropped 8 bases, with 6 bases sitting between them. CDR1 and CDR2 (germline): SGHVS, FQNEAQ. The CDR3 bases that were read are TGTGCCAGCAGCTTATTAGGGGAAAAA. It yields the protein CASSLLGEK. The whole CDR3 protein is CASSLLGEKLFF.

This clone was observed at least ten times. The read ends 3 residues shy of where the CDR3 ends; the end is completed using the germline J gene. The chain carries TRBV10-3 and TRBJ1-2; weak D call: TRBD1 (6 bases). Germline loops: CDR1 ENHRY, CDR2 SYGVKD. CDR3 size: 12 residues. Trimming stripped 4 bases from V and 4 bases from J, with 7 bases between. This CDR3 reads CAISGGPYGYTF. Incomplete CDR3 DNA: TGTGCCATCAGTGGGGGGCCCTATGGC.

Notes on this clone: The read is 3 residues too short to cover the CDR3 end, so that end is filled in from the germline J gene. The chain couples TRBV20-1 to TRBJ2-7, with 11 bases matching TRBD2. The CDR3 length is 16 residues. Trimming removed 6 bases from V and 5 bases from J; junction bases left unmatched: 15. Germline CDR1 reads DFQATT; CDR2 reads SNEGSKA (reference sequence). The CDR3 DNA, read in part, is TGCAGTGCCAGACGGGAACTGACTAGCGGGATCAACGAG. Its translation: CSARRELTSGINE. The whole CDR3 sequence is CSARRELTSGINEQYF.

There are many counts of this clone. The read falls 3 residues short of the CDR3 end, and the missing part is taken from the germline J gene. This chain links TRBV19 with TRBJ2-7, with D possibly called TRBD1 or TRBD2 (5 bases each). This CDR3 has 12 residues. The V end was cut by 9 bases, the J end by 3 bases, with 12 bases between. Germline loops: CDR1 LNHDA, CDR2 SQIVND (reference sequence). CDR3 loop: CASGRGDYEQYF. The part of the CDR3 DNA that was read is TGTGCCAGCGGACGAGGGGACTACGAG.